The 28 T cell receptor beta chains below come from one sample, sequenced in a study of blood T cell repertoires in COVID-19 (dated by TCRdb to about 2020). The library was generated by the immunoSEQ multiplex PCR assay. TCRdb retrieved this table from immuneACCESS and kept in-frame rearrangements only. Not all clones are present; in checked studies, unresolved V genes account for under half, and no reason is known for the remainder. In this sample the table shows 53,000 or so clones, roughly 78% of which occur a single time. The ten largest clones add up to under 4% of the sample. Sequences were obtained from peripheral blood. Source of these receptors: a man aged 55 to 70 with acute or convalescent COVID-19.

The CDR3 DNA is TGTGCCAGTAGGCAGACAGCGGGAGGGTCCTACAATGAGCAGTTCTTC. It specifies CASRQTAGGSYNEQFF. The chain couples TRBV19 to TRBJ2-1; TRBD2 aligns across 10 bases. Germline-derived CDR1 and CDR2 are LNHDA and SQIVND (reference sequence). The V and J ends lost 6 bases and 1 base, in that order; junction bases with no gene match: 6. CDR3 length equals 16 residues.

The DNA of the CDR3 is TGTGCCAGCAGTCCTCGCAGAGCTAGCGGTAGCACAGATACGCAGTATTTT. Protein product: CASSPRRASGSTDTQYF. V is TRBV28 and J is TRBJ2-3; 7 bases agree with TRBD2. Germline V gene data show CDR1 as MDHEN and CDR2 as SYDVKM. The CDR3 covers 17 residues. The V segment lost 5 bases and the J segment 0 bases; nucleotides outside the gene matches: 11.

This sequence joins TRBV18 and TRBJ2-3, with D possibly TRBD2 on 6 matching bases. Per germline, CDR1 KGHSH and CDR2 LQKENI. CDR3 size: 16 residues. CDR3 protein: CACSKEPGASTDTQYF. The DNA for the CDR3 is TGTGCTTGTAGCAAGGAACCGGGAGCCTCCACAGATACGCAGTATTTT.

The count of this clone is one. This rearrangement joins TRBV6-6 to TRBJ2-1; D is ambiguous. V was shortened by 6 bases and J by 5 bases, with 17 bases between the two germline ends. CDR3 length: 15 residues. CDR1 is MNHNY, CDR2 SVGAGI, per germline (reference sequence). The chain's CDR3 is CASSFSPQSHNEQFF. The CDR3 coding sequence is TGTGCCAGCAGCTTCTCCCCCCAGTCCCACAATGAGCAGTTCTTC.

The J gene is TRBJ2-7, the V gene TRBV5-4; 7 bases agree with TRBD2. Trimming at V came to 4 bases and at J to 3 bases, leaving 10 bases not matched to a gene. The CDR3 is 15 amino acids. Germline-derived CDR1 and CDR2 are SGHNT and YYREEE (reference sequence). The CDR3 sequence: CASSRDTSSGYEQYF. CDR3 DNA: TGTGCCAGCAGCCGCGACACCTCTAGCGGCTACGAGCAGTACTTC.

The chain joins TRBV7-9 to TRBJ1-3; D might be TRBD1 (6 bases). Per the germline V gene, CDR1 is SEHNR and CDR2 is FQNEAQ (reference sequence). V was trimmed by 11 bases and J by 7 bases, leaving 24 bases between them. The CDR3 has 15 amino acids. DNA of the CDR3: TGTGCCGGCGTTCGCTCAGGGGACGAGGGGAACACCATATATTTT. This translates into CAGVRSGDEGNTIYF. Combining the CDR3 with reference TRBV7-9 and TRBJ1-3 gives the whole variable domain DTGVSQNPRHKITKRGQNVTFRCDPISEHNRLYWYRQTLGQGPEFLTYFQNEAQLEKSRLLSDRFSAERPKGSFSTLEIQRTEQGDSAMYLCAGVRSGDEGNTIYFGEGSWLTVV.

The chain has TRBV5-1 and TRBJ2-6; no reliable D call. This CDR3 has 16 residues. Germline CDR1 is SGHRS and CDR2 is YFSETQ. V lost 4 bases to trimming and J lost 2 bases, with 13 bases between them. DNA for the CDR3: TGCGCCAGCAGCCCACCGAACGGTGCTGGGGCCAACGTCCTGACTTTC. Its protein product is CASSPPNGAGANVLTF.

V is TRBV5-5 and J is TRBJ2-7; 9 bases align to TRBD2. Germline V gives CDR1 SGHKS, CDR2 YYEKEE (reference sequence). CDR3 length: 16 amino acids. The V segment lost 0 bases and the J segment 7 bases; nucleotides outside the gene matches: 11. DNA for the CDR3: TGTGCCAGCAGCTTGGATGGAGCGGGAGGAGGTTTGGAGCAGTACTTC. Protein sequence: CASSLDGAGGGLEQYF.

The chain couples TRBV24-1 to TRBJ2-6; D is unresolved. Germline CDR1 KGHDR, CDR2 SFDVKD. The CDR3 loop spans 13 amino acids. Trimming stripped 6 bases from V and 2 bases from J, with 4 bases between. CDR3 amino acids: CATSTAGANVLTF. The CDR3 DNA reads TGTGCCACCAGTACGGCTGGGGCCAACGTCCTGACTTTC.

The chain recombines TRBV10-3 with TRBJ1-1; D unclear. The length of the CDR3 is 14 residues. V gave up 5 bases and J gave up 2 bases, with 12 bases separating them. The germline CDR1 and CDR2 sequences are ENHRY and SYGVKD. The CDR3: CAISSPASNTEAFF. CDR3 coding DNA: TGTGCCATCAGTTCCCCAGCGTCCAACACTGAAGCTTTCTTT.

V usage is TRBV6-2 or TRBV6-3 and J usage is TRBJ2-2; D perhaps matches TRBD1 (5 bases). CDR3 length: 18 residues. V lost 2 bases to trimming and J lost 2 bases, with 18 bases between them. Germline CDR1 reads MNHEY; CDR2 reads SVGEGT. Written as DNA, the CDR3 is TGTGCCAGCAGTTACCCGCTGGGGCAGGGCATTAACACCGGGGAGCTGTTTTTT. Translation: CASSYPLGQGINTGELFF.

This chain links TRBV28 with TRBJ2-7, with 7 bases fitting TRBD1. The CDR3 length is 14 residues. Germline values: CDR1 MDHEN, CDR2 SYDVKM. With 5 bases clipped from V and 3 bases from J, the junction kept 7 bases outside the gene matches. The CDR3 region is CASSNPGQSYEQYF. In nucleotides, the CDR3 is TGTGCCAGCAGTAATCCGGGACAGAGCTACGAGCAGTACTTC.

V gene TRBV11-3 combines with J gene TRBJ2-1; a possible D gene is TRBD1 (6 bases). Germline V gene lookup returns CDR1 SGHNT and CDR2 YENEEA. V shed 4 bases and J shed 3 bases, with 10 bases lying between them. The length of the CDR3 is 14 residues. The CDR3 DNA reads TGTGCCAGCAGCTATCAGGACAGCTACAATGAGCAGTTCTTC. It codes for CASSYQDSYNEQFF.

The chain couples TRBV19 to TRBJ2-7, with TRBD2 matching over 8 bases. In germline, CDR1 is LNHDA, CDR2 SQIVND (reference sequence). The CDR3 runs to 16 residues. The ends lost 4 bases at V and 4 bases at J; junction bases unmatched: 12. CDR3 protein: CASSSFGASGQYEQYF. The CDR3 coding sequence is TGTGCCAGTAGTAGCTTCGGTGCTAGCGGGCAGTACGAGCAGTACTTC.

The chain uses TRBV9 and TRBJ2-2; TRBD1 agrees at 8 bases. With V trimmed by 5 bases and J by 1 base, 4 bases remained unmatched. Per the germline V gene, CDR1 is SGDLS and CDR2 is YYNGEE. CDR3 length equals 15 residues. The CDR3 loop is CASRMGQVNTGELFF. The CDR3, as DNA: TGTGCCAGCAGGATGGGACAGGTGAACACCGGGGAGCTGTTTTTT.

The CDR3 loop is CASSRIAGNTIYF. The CDR3 coding sequence is TGTGCCAGCAGCAGGATAGCGGGAAACACCATATATTTT. The chain recombines TRBV7-9 with TRBJ1-3; D unresolved. Trimming pared 5 bases from V and 4 bases from J, leaving 9 bases between. From germline, CDR1 is SEHNR and CDR2 FQNEAQ (reference sequence). CDR3 size: 13 residues.

The table lists this clone with a few counts. V and J are TRBV29-1 and TRBJ1-6, with 9 nucleotides matching TRBD1. This CDR3 region has 15 residues. The V segment lost 7 bases and the J segment 6 bases; nucleotides outside the gene matches: 10. Germline values: CDR1 SQVTM, CDR2 ANQGSEA. The CDR3 bases are TGCAGCGCTAGACAGGGGGATAATCTTAATTCACCCCTCCACTTT. Protein: CSARQGDNLNSPLHF.

The J gene is TRBJ1-3, the V gene TRBV5-4; unclear D gene. Germline V lookup: CDR1 SGHNT, CDR2 YYREEE (reference sequence). V dropped 0 bases and J dropped 4 bases, with 11 bases sitting between them. This CDR3 contains 15 residues. CDR3 protein: CASSLGGNSGNTIYF. CDR3 nucleotide sequence: TGTGCCAGCAGCTTGGGCGGAAACTCGGGAAACACCATATATTTT.

CDR3 loop: CASRATGTANYGYTF. CDR3 DNA sequence: TGTGCCAGCAGGGCTACCGGGACAGCTAACTATGGCTACACCTTC. The chain joins TRBV2 to TRBJ1-2; 7 nucleotides line up with TRBD1. Trimming took 6 bases from V and 0 from J; bases not matched to a gene: 7. The germline gives CDR1 SNHLY, CDR2 FYNNEI. The CDR3 is 15 residues long.

This chain connects TRBV7-2 to TRBJ2-3; D is undetermined. CDR3 length: 12 amino acids. Germline CDR1 SGHTA, CDR2 FQGNSA. V was trimmed by 4 bases and J by 0 bases, leaving 2 bases between them. The CDR3 nucleotides read TGTGCCAGCAGCTCTAGCACAGATACGCAGTATTTT. It yields the protein CASSSSTDTQYF.

The gene calls are TRBV6-1 and TRBJ2-7; D is possibly TRBD1 (6 bases). There are 17 residues in the CDR3. V lost 0 bases and J 2 bases, leaving 17 bases between the germline ends. The germline gives CDR1 MNHNS, CDR2 SASEGT. CDR3 coding DNA: TGTGCCAGCAGTGAAGCGCTTCGGGCAGGGGCGGCCTACGAGCAGTACTTC. Translation: CASSEALRAGAAYEQYF.

This chain joins TRBV11-2 and TRBJ2-1; TRBD1 aligns across 8 bases. The CDR3 extends over 14 amino acids. Germline assignment: CDR1 SGHAT and CDR2 FQNNGV. The trim removed 5 bases at V and 10 bases at J, leaving 10 bases unmatched. CDR3 in amino acids: CASSGRRGLREQFF. The CDR3 DNA reads TGTGCCAGCAGCGGACGCAGGGGGCTTAGGGAGCAGTTCTTC.

The V and J genes are TRBV5-4 and TRBJ2-5, with TRBD2 identical over 7 bases. Germline assignment: CDR1 SGHNT and CDR2 YYREEE (reference sequence). The CDR3 contains 14 residues. V lost 1 base and J lost 4; bases outside the gene matches: 4. The CDR3 DNA follows: TGTGCCAGCAGCTTGAACTGGGGGGGAGAGACCCAGTACTTC. Protein: CASSLNWGGETQYF.

The chain links TRBV7-7 to TRBJ2-1, with 8 positions matching TRBD2. This CDR3 has 16 amino acids. The germline gives CDR1 SSHAT, CDR2 FNYEAQ (reference sequence). The trim removed 5 bases at V and 2 bases at J, leaving 8 bases unmatched. The chain's CDR3 is CASSAVATSAYNEQFF. The CDR3 region has the DNA TGTGCCAGCAGCGCCGTAGCGACTAGCGCCTACAATGAGCAGTTCTTC.

V usage is TRBV28 and J usage is TRBJ2-1; 9 bases are shared with TRBD2. V lost 4 bases and J lost 4; bases outside the gene matches: 11. This CDR3 contains 17 residues. Germline V gene sequence: CDR1 MDHEN, CDR2 SYDVKM. CDR3: CASSSGAGTSSYNEQFF. In DNA form, the CDR3 reads TGTGCCAGCAGTTCTGGGGCAGGGACTAGCAGTTACAATGAGCAGTTCTTC.

This chain's CDR3 is CASSSSVTDTQYF. The CDR3 coding sequence is TGTGCCAGCAGTTCTTCCGTAACAGATACGCAGTATTTT. The genes are TRBV28 and TRBJ2-3, with no clear D. The CDR3 has 13 amino acids. Deletions cut 4 bases from V and 3 bases from J, with 8 bases between. Per germline, CDR1 MDHEN and CDR2 SYDVKM.

This clone occurred once. The chain recombines TRBV5-1 with TRBJ2-7; TRBD2 matches at 7 bases. V was pared by 1 base and J by 3 bases, with 7 bases of the junction left unmatched. The CDR3 is 15 amino acids. Per the germline V gene, CDR1 is SGHRS and CDR2 is YFSETQ. For the CDR3, the DNA is TGCGCCAGCAGCTTGAGCGGGAACCGGGTCTACGAGCAGTACTTC. This sequence encodes CASSLSGNRVYEQYF.

This clone has a handful of counts. The V and J genes are TRBV28 and TRBJ2-5, with TRBD2 identical over 7 bases. The V and J ends lost 3 bases and 10 bases, in that order; junction bases with no gene match: 2. The CDR3 has 11 residues. Germline values: CDR1 MDHEN, CDR2 SYDVKM. In DNA form, the CDR3 reads TGTGCCAGCAGTTTCGGGGGGATCCAGTACTTC. This codes for CASSFGGIQYF.